Below are 23 T cell receptor beta chains sequenced from a single sample in a study of blood T cell repertoires in COVID-19. Method: immunoSEQ multiplex PCR; TCRdb's copy keeps in-frame clones and lacks some. The table includes 210,000 or so clones, roughly 80% detected once. Specimen: peripheral blood. The receptors here all came from a woman older than 75 with acute or convalescent COVID-19.

The chain uses TRBV7-3 and TRBJ1-1; no clear D gene. The CDR3 sequence is 13 residues long. CDR1 is SGHTA, CDR2 FQGTGA, per germline. Deletions cut 1 base from V and 6 bases from J, with 9 bases between. The CDR3 bases are TGTGCCAGCAGCTTAATGCCCCAGTCTGAAGCTTTCTTT. Its protein is CASSLMPQSEAFF.

The rearrangement uses TRBV19 and TRBJ1-5, with no clear D. Trimming stripped 3 bases from V and 3 bases from J, with 9 bases between. CDR1 is LNHDA, CDR2 SQIVND, per germline (reference sequence). The CDR3 spans 14 residues. This CDR3 is CASSIQVFNQPQHF. The CDR3 DNA follows: TGTGCCAGTAGTATTCAGGTCTTCAATCAGCCCCAGCATTTT.

V gene TRBV7-9 combines with J gene TRBJ1-2, with 10 bases identical to TRBD1. J was trimmed by 8 bases and V by 4 bases; bases with no gene match: 10. The length of the CDR3 is 15 residues. The germline CDR1 and CDR2 sequences are SEHNR and FQNEAQ (reference sequence). CDR3 nucleotide sequence: TGTGCCAGCAGCTCGGGACAGGGGAGGACGGGAGGCTACACCTTC. The encoded protein is CASSSGQGRTGGYTF.

This clone was seen only once. The chain links TRBV19 to TRBJ2-5; no clear D gene. CDR3 length: 12 amino acids. CDR1 is LNHDA, CDR2 SQIVND, per germline (reference sequence). Trimming left V 5 bases short and J 1 base short, with 5 bases between. The CDR3 DNA follows: TGTGCCAGTAGTTCCCGCCAAGAGACCCAGTACTTC. As protein: CASSSRQETQYF.

This clone was seen a handful of times. The rearrangement links TRBV11-3 to TRBJ2-5; TRBD2 agrees at 13 bases. CDR1 and CDR2 (germline): SGHNT, YENEEA. V lost 5 bases, J lost 5 bases, and 2 bases stayed unmatched. This CDR3 is built from 14 residues. The CDR3 DNA is TGTGCCAGCAGCCCGACTAGCGGGGGGGAGACCCAGTACTTC. It encodes CASSPTSGGETQYF.

This chain uses TRBV7-2 with TRBJ2-7; TRBD2 aligns across 12 bases. CDR1 is SGHTA and CDR2 is FQGNSA in the germline V gene. Trimming at V came to 9 bases and at J to 1 base, leaving 7 bases not matched to a gene. The CDR3 is made up of 15 amino acids. DNA of the CDR3: TGTGCCAGTAGGACTAGCGGGGATACTTCCTACGAGCAGTACTTC. This encodes CASRTSGDTSYEQYF.

This chain connects TRBV30 to TRBJ1-2; 7 nucleotides agree with TRBD1. The CDR3 is 13 residues long. CDR1 is GTSNPN, CDR2 SVGIG, per germline (reference sequence). Trimming at V came to 5 bases and at J to 6 bases, leaving 9 bases not matched to a gene. The CDR3 coding sequence is TGTGCCTGGGGGGCTCAGACAGGGAATGGCTACACCTTC. Translating gives CAWGAQTGNGYTF.

The chain joins TRBV15 to TRBJ2-5; D may be TRBD2 (5 bases). The germline V gene encodes CDR1 LNHNV and CDR2 YYDKDF (reference sequence). The V end lost 7 bases, the J end lost 0 bases, and 12 bases lay between the germline ends. The CDR3 length is 14 residues. Here the CDR3 reads CATTTRSYQETQYF. In nucleotides, the CDR3 is TGTGCCACCACCACTAGATCTTACCAAGAGACCCAGTACTTC.

The CDR3 coding sequence is TGTGCCAGCTCACCCCCCACCGGGGAGAACACTGAAGCTTTCTTT. This gives the protein CASSPPTGENTEAFF. The chain has TRBV18 and TRBJ1-1, with unresolved D. This CDR3 has 15 residues. Trimming cost V 3 bases and J 1 base, with 12 bases left between them. Per germline, CDR1 KGHSH and CDR2 LQKENI.

The chain is built from TRBV11-2 and TRBJ1-6; perhaps TRBD1 as D (5 bases). V shed 0 bases and J shed 8 bases, with 11 bases lying between them. The CDR3 contains 15 residues. CDR1 and CDR2 (germline): SGHAT, FQNNGV. CDR3: CASSLDLAGYSPLHF. CDR3 in DNA: TGTGCCAGCAGCTTAGATCTGGCAGGGTATTCACCCCTCCACTTT.

V gene TRBV4-3 combines with J gene TRBJ2-2, with 12 bases aligning to TRBD2. V lost 1 base, J lost 1 base, and 4 bases stayed unmatched. Germline CDR1 LGHNA, CDR2 YSLEER. This CDR3 spans 18 amino acids. DNA of the CDR3: TGCGCCAGCAGCCAAGGGGCTAGCGGGGGGGTGAACACCGGGGAGCTGTTTTTT. Its translation is CASSQGASGGVNTGELFF.

The genes are TRBV19 and TRBJ1-5; TRBD1 agrees at 8 bases. J was trimmed by 3 bases and V by 4 bases; bases with no gene match: 5. Per the germline V gene, CDR1 is LNHDA and CDR2 is SQIVND (reference sequence). This CDR3 has 15 amino acids. CDR3 bases: TGTGCCAGTAGTAGGGACAGGAGTAACAATCAGCCCCAGCATTTT. Protein product: CASSRDRSNNQPQHF.

This chain joins TRBV5-1 and TRBJ2-1; 10 bases match TRBD1. Per germline, CDR1 SGHRS and CDR2 YFSETQ. After removal of 4 bases from V and 1 base from J, the junction contained 2 bases not matched to a gene. The CDR3 spans 15 residues. The CDR3 bases are TGCGCCAGCAGCCGGGGACAGGGGTCCTACAATGAGCAGTTCTTC. This sequence encodes CASSRGQGSYNEQFF.

This clone has more than one count but fewer than ten. The chain recombines TRBV5-4 with TRBJ2-5, with TRBD1 matching over 8 bases. CDR1 and CDR2 (germline): SGHNT, YYREEE (reference sequence). V gave up 0 bases and J gave up 5 bases; unmatched junction bases: 9. This CDR3 has 16 residues. The CDR3 DNA reads TGTGCCAGCAGCTTGGACCAGGGGGCCGTCGGGGAGACCCAGTACTTC. Its translation: CASSLDQGAVGETQYF.

V usage is TRBV2 and J usage is TRBJ2-3; D possibly corresponds to TRBD1 (5 bases). The CDR3 length is 15 residues. Trimming stripped 4 bases from V and 0 bases from J, with 11 bases between. CDR1 SNHLY and CDR2 FYNNEI come from the germline V gene. The CDR3, as DNA: TGTGCCAGCAGTGGGCAGGGCCCTAGCACAGATACGCAGTATTTT. Amino acids: CASSGQGPSTDTQYF. Full variable domain (missing parts from reference TRBV2 and TRBJ2-3): EPEVTQTPSHQVTQMGQEVILRCVPISNHLYFYWYRQILGQKVEFLVSFYNNEISEKSEIFDDQFSVERPDGSNFTLKIRSTKLEDSAMYFCASSGQGPSTDTQYFGPGTRLTVL.

The V and J genes are TRBV27 and TRBJ2-7; 7 positions match TRBD2. Germline V gene lookup returns CDR1 MNHEY and CDR2 SMNVEV (reference sequence). This CDR3 comprises 15 residues. V lost 3 bases, J lost 6 bases, and 11 bases stayed unmatched. CDR3 nucleotide sequence: TGTGCCAGCAGTTTTAGGGGCGGGAGAGGGGTCGAGCAGTACTTC. It yields the protein CASSFRGGRGVEQYF.

The rearrangement joins TRBV19 to TRBJ1-3; D not resolved. The germline gives CDR1 LNHDA, CDR2 SQIVND (reference sequence). The CDR3 is made up of 15 amino acids. The ends were cut back, 5 bases at V and 1 base at J, with 12 bases in the middle. DNA for the CDR3: TGTGCCAGTAGTTTTTCGAGAGCGTCTGGAAACACCATATATTTT. It translates to CASSFSRASGNTIYF.

The V gene is TRBV10-2, the J gene TRBJ2-1; D is unresolved. V was cut by 3 bases and J by 12 bases, with 18 bases left in between. Germline CDR1 and CDR2: WSHSY and SAAADI. The CDR3 covers 14 residues. CDR3 amino acids: CASSDPTSSRRQFF. In nucleotides, the CDR3 is TGCGCCAGCAGTGACCCAACCTCTAGTCGGCGGCAGTTCTTC.

This clone came up once. The V gene is TRBV28, the J gene TRBJ2-3, with TRBD1 identical over 9 bases. Germline loops: CDR1 MDHEN, CDR2 SYDVKM. Trimming cost V 3 bases and J 4 bases; bases outside gene matches: 5. The CDR3 extends over 15 amino acids. The CDR3 reads CASSFLTGGPDTQYF. In DNA, the CDR3 is TGTGCCAGCAGTTTCTTGACAGGGGGTCCAGATACGCAGTATTTT.

The CDR3 DNA follows: TGTGCCAGTAGTATACAGGGTTGGACTGAAGCTTTCTTT. It is translated as CASSIQGWTEAFF. This chain joins TRBV19 and TRBJ1-1, with D perhaps TRBD1 (5 bases). CDR3 length: 13 amino acids. Germline CDR1 is LNHDA and CDR2 is SQIVND (reference sequence). With 2 bases removed from V and 5 bases from J, the gap between germline ends came to 9 bases. The full variable domain, completed using reference TRBV19 and TRBJ1-1, is DGGITQSPKYLFRKEGQNVTLSCEQNLNHDAMYWYRQDPGQGLRLIYYSQIVNDFQKGDIAEGYSVSREKKESFPLTVTSAQKNPTAFYLCASSIQGWTEAFFGQGTRLTVV.

This chain links TRBV18 with TRBJ1-4, with D tentatively TRBD1 (5 bases). Trimming left V 3 bases short and J 5 bases short, with 16 bases between. Germline CDR1 and CDR2: KGHSH and LQKENI. CDR3 length: 16 residues. CDR3 in amino acids: CASSPSSGGGNEKLFF. The CDR3 bases are TGTGCCAGCTCACCGTCCAGTGGGGGAGGGAATGAAAAACTGTTTTTT.

This chain links TRBV28 with TRBJ1-2, with D possibly TRBD1 on 5 matching bases. The CDR3 is 15 amino acids. V was trimmed by 4 bases and J by 6 bases, leaving 18 bases between them. The V gene's germline CDR1 is MDHEN and CDR2 SYDVKM. CDR3 in DNA: TGTGCCAGCAGTTCCCCTGCGGCCAGGGCACATGGCTACACCTTC. Protein product: CASSSPAARAHGYTF.

The chain employs TRBV6-2 or TRBV6-3 and TRBJ1-2; tentatively, D is TRBD1 (5 bases). CDR1 is MNHEY and CDR2 is SVGEGT in the germline V gene. The CDR3 extends over 15 amino acids. Trimming took off 5 bases at V and 2 bases at J, with 15 bases between the two ends. CDR3 sequence: CASSVRGDSNYGYTF. The CDR3 bases are TGTGCCAGCAGTGTCCGGGGGGACTCAAACTATGGCTACACCTTC.